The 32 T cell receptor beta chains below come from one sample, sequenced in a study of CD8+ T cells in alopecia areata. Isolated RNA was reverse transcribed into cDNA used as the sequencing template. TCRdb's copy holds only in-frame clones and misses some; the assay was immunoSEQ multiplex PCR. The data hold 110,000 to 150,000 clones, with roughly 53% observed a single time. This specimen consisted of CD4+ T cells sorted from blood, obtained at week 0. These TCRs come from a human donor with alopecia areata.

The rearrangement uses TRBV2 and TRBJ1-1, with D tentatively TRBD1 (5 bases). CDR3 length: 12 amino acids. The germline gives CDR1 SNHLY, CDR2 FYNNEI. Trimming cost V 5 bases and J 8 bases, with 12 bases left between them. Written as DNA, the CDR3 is TGTGCCAGCAGTAATCAGGGATACGAAGCTTTCTTT. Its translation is CASSNQGYEAFF.

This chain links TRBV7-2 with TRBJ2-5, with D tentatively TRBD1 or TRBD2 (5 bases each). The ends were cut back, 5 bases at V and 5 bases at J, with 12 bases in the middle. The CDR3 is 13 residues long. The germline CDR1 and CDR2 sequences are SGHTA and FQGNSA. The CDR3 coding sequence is TGTGCCAGCAGCCTGGGACCGGGGGAGACCCAGTACTTC. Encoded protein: CASSLGPGETQYF.

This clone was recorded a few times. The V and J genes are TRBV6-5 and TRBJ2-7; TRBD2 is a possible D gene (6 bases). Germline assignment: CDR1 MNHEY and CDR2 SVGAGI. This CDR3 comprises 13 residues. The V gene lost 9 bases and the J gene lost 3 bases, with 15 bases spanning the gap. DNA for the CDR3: TGTGCCAGTGCGGCTAGCGCTATCTACGAGCAGTACTTC. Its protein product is CASAASAIYEQYF.

The DNA of the CDR3 is TGTGCCAGCAGCCCGAGGGCGGGGGGGCCCTACGAGCAGTACTTC. It encodes CASSPRAGGPYEQYF. The chain links TRBV7-8 to TRBJ2-7; 9 bases are a match to TRBD2. The CDR3 spans 15 residues. With 5 bases clipped from V and 2 bases from J, the junction kept 7 bases outside the gene matches. Germline loops: CDR1 SGHVS, CDR2 FQNEAQ.

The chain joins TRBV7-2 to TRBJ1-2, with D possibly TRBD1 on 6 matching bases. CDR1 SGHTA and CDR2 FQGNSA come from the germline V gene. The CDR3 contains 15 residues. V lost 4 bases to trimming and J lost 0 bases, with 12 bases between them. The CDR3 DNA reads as TGTGCCAGCAGCTCCGGACAGATAGCTAACTATGGCTACACCTTC. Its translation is CASSSGQIANYGYTF.

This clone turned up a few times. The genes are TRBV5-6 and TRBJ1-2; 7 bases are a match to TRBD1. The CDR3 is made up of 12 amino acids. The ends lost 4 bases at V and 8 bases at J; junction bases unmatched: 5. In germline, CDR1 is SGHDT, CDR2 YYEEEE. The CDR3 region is CASSPTGDGYTF. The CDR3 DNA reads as TGTGCCAGCAGCCCTACAGGGGACGGCTACACCTTC.

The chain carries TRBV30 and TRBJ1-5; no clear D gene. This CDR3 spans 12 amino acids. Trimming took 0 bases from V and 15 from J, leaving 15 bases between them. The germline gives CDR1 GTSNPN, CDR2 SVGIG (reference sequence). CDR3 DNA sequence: TGTGCCTGGAGTGTTGAGAACCGTGCCCGGCATTTT. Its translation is CAWSVENRARHF.

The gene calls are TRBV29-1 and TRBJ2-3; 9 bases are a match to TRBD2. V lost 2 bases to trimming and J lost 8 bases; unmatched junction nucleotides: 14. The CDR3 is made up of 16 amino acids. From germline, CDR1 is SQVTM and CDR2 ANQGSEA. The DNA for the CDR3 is TGCAGCGTTGAACCCCAGAGCGGCGGGGGGGCGGTTACGCAGTATTTT. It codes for CSVEPQSGGGAVTQYF.

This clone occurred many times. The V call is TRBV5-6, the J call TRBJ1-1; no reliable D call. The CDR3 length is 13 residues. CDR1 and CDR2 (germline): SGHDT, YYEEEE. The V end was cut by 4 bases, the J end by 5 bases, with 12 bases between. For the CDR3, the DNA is TGTGCCAGCAGCACAATAGGGCGGACTGAAGCTTTCTTT. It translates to CASSTIGRTEAFF.

This chain's CDR3 is CASSLEWGNNSPLHF. DNA of the CDR3: TGTGCCAGCAGCTTAGAATGGGGAAATAATTCACCCCTCCACTTT. The rearrangement joins TRBV7-2 to TRBJ1-6; D is unresolved. The CDR3 consists of 15 residues. Trimming took off 1 base at V and 5 bases at J, with 9 bases between the two ends. Looked up from germline, CDR1 is SGHTA and CDR2 is FQGNSA.

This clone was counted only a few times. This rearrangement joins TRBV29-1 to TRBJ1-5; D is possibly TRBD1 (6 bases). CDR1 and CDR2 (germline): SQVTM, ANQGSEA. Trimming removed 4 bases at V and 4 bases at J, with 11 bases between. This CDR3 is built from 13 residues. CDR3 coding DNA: TGCAGCGTTGCAGAAGGGGGAAATCAGCCCCAGCATTTT. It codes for CSVAEGGNQPQHF.

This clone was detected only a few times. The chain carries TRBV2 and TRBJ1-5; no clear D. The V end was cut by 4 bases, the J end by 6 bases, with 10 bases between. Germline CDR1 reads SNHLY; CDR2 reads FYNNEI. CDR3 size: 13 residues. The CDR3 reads CASSGQSGQPQHF. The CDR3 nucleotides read TGTGCCAGCAGTGGGCAGTCCGGTCAGCCCCAGCATTTT.

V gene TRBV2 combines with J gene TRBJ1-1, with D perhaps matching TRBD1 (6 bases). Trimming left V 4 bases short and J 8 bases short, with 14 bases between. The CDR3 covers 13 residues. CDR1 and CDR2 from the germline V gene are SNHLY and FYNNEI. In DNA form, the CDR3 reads TGTGCCAGCAGTGTAGGGACAAAGGGGGAAGCTTTCTTT. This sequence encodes CASSVGTKGEAFF.

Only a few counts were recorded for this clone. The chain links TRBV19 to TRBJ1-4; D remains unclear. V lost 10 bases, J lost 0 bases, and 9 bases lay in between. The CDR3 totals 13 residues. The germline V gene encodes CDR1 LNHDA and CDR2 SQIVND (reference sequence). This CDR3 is CATLSTTNEKLFF. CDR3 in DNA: TGTGCCACCCTATCTACAACTAATGAAAAACTGTTTTTT. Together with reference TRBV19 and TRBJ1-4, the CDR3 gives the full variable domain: DGGITQSPKYLFRKEGQNVTLSCEQNLNHDAMYWYRQDPGQGLRLIYYSQIVNDFQKGDIAEGYSVSREKKESFPLTVTSAQKNPTAFYLCATLSTTNEKLFFGSGTQLSVL.

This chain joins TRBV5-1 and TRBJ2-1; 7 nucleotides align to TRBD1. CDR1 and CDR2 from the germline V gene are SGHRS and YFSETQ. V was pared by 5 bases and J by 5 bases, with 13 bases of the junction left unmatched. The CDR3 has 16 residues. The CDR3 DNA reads TGCGCCAGCAGACAGGGGACCGCCAATTCCCACAATGAGCAGTTCTTC. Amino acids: CASRQGTANSHNEQFF.

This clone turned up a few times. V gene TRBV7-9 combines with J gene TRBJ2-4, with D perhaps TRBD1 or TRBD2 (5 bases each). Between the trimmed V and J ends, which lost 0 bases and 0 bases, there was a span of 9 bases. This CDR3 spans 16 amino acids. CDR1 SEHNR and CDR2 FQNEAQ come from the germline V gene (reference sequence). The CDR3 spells CASSLAGTLAKNIQYF. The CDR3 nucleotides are TGTGCCAGCAGCTTAGCGGGGACCCTAGCCAAAAACATTCAGTACTTC.

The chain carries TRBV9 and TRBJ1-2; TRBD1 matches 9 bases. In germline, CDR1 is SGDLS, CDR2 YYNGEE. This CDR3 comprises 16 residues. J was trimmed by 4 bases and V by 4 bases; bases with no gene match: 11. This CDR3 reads CASSYGTGREIYGYTF. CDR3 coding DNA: TGTGCCAGCAGCTACGGGACAGGGAGAGAGATCTATGGCTACACCTTC.

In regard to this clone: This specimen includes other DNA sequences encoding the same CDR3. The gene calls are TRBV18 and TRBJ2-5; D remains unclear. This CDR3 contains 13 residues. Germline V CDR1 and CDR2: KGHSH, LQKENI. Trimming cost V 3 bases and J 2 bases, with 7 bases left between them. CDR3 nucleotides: TGTGCCAGCTCACCCACAGAGCAAGAGACCCAGTACTTC. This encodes CASSPTEQETQYF. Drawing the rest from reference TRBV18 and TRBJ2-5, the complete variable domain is NAGVMQNPRHLVRRRGQEARLRCSPMKGHSHVYWYRQLPEEGLKFMVYLQKENIIDESGMPKERFSAEFPKEGPSILRIQQVVRGDSAAYFCASSPTEQETQYFGPGTRLLVL.

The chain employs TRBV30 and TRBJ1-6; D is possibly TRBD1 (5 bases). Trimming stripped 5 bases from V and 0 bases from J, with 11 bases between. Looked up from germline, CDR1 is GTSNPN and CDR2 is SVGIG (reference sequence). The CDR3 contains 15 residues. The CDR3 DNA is TGTGCCTGGGACCTTGACAGCTCCTATAATTCACCCCTCCACTTT. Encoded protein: CAWDLDSSYNSPLHF.

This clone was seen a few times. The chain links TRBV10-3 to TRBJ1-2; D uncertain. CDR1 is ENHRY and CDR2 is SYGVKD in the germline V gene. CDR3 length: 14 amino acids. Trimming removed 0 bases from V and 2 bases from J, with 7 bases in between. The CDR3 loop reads CAISESETNYGYTF. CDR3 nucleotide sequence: TGTGCCATCAGTGAGTCCGAAACCAACTATGGCTACACCTTC.

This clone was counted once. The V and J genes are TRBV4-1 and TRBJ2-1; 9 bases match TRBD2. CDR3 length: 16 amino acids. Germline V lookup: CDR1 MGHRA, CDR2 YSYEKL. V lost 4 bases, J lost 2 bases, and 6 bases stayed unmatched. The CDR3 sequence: CASSLSGTSTYNEQFF. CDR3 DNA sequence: TGCGCCAGCAGCCTAAGCGGGACTAGCACCTACAATGAGCAGTTCTTC.

The CDR3 coding sequence is TGTGCCAGCAGCTCTGGACAAGAAATGAACACTGAAGCTTTCTTT. Residues: CASSSGQEMNTEAFF. The chain combines TRBV5-6 with TRBJ1-1; a weak D match, TRBD1 (5 bases). Trimming cost V 3 bases and J 0 bases, with 12 bases left between them. The CDR3 totals 15 residues. CDR1 and CDR2 from the germline V gene are SGHDT and YYEEEE.

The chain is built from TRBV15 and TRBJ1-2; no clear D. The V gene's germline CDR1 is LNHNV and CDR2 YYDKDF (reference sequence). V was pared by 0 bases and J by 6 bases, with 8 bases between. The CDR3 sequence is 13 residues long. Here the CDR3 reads CATSRDVPDGYTF. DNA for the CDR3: TGTGCCACCAGCAGAGATGTCCCGGATGGCTACACCTTC.

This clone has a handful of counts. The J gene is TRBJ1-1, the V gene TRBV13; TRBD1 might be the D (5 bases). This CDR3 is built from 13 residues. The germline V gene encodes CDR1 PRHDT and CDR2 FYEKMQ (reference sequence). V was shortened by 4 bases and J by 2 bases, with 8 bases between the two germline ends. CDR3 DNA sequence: TGTGCCAGCAGCTCGACAGCAAACACTGAAGCTTTCTTT. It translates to CASSSTANTEAFF.

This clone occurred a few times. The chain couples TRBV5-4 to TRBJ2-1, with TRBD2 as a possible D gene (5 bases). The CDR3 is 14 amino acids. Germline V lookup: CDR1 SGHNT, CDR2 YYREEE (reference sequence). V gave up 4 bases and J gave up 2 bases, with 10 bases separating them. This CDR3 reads CASSRGETYNEQFF. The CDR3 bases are TGTGCCAGCAGCCGGGGAGAAACCTACAATGAGCAGTTCTTC.

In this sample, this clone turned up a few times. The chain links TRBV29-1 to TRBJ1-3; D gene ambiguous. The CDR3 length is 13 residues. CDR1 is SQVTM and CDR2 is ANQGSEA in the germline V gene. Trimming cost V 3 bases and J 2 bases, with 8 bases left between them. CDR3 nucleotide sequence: TGCAGCGTTGAGACCGGGGCTGGAAACACCATATATTTT. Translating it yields CSVETGAGNTIYF. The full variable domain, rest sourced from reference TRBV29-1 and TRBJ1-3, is SAVISQKPSRDICQRGTSLTIQCQVDSQVTMMFWYRQQPGQSLTLIATANQGSEATYESGFVIDKFPISRPNLTFSTLTVSNMSPEDSSIYLCSVETGAGNTIYFGEGSWLTVV.

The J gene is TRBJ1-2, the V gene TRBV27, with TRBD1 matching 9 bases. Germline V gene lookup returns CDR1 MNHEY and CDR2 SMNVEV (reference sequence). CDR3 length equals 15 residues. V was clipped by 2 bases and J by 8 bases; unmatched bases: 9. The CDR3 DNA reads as TGTGCCAGCAGTTTAAGAATCGGGACAGGGAGAGGCTACACCTTC. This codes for CASSLRIGTGRGYTF.

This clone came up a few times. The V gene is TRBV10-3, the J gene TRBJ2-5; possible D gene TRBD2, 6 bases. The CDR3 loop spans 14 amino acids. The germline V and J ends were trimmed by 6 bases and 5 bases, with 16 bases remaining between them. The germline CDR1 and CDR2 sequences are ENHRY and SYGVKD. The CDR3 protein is CAIREGLTSETQYF. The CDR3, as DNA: TGTGCCATCAGGGAGGGGCTGACTAGTGAGACCCAGTACTTC.

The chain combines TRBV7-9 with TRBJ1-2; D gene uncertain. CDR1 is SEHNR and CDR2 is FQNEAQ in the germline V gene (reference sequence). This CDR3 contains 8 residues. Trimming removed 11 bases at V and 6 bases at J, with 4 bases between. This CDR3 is CAHDGYTF. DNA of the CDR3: TGTGCCCACGATGGCTACACCTTC.

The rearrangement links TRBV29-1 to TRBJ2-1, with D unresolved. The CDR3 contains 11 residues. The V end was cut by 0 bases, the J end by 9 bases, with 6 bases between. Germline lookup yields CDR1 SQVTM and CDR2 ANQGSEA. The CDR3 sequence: CSVEELGEQFF. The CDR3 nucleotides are TGCAGCGTTGAAGAATTAGGTGAGCAGTTCTTC.

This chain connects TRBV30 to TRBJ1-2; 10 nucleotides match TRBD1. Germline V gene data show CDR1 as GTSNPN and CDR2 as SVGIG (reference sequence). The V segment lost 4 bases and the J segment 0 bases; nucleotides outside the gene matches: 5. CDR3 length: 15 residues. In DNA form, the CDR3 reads TGTGCCTGGACCCACGGGACAGGGGCTAACTATGGCTACACCTTC. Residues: CAWTHGTGANYGYTF.

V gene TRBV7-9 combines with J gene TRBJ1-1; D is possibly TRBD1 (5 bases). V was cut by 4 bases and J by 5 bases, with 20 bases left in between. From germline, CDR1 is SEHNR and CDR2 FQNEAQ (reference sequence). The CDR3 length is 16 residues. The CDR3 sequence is CASSSPRAGPGTEAFF. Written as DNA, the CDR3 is TGTGCCAGCAGCTCTCCTCGGGCAGGGCCAGGGACTGAAGCTTTCTTT.